These 22 T cell receptor beta chains originate from one sample sequenced in a study of blood T cell repertoires in COVID-19. The protocol was immunoSEQ multiplex PCR, while the TCRdb copy is restricted to in-frame clones and leaves out a portion. The table shows about 180,000 clones, with more than 75% occurring only once. Sequencing was done on a sample of PBMCs or T cells enriched from blood (not recorded which). The origin of the receptors is a woman in her thirties who had recovered from COVID-19.

The chain employs TRBV19 and TRBJ2-5, with 8 bases aligning to TRBD2. The ends lost 3 bases at V and 5 bases at J; junction bases unmatched: 11. The CDR3 loop spans 16 amino acids. CDR1 LNHDA and CDR2 SQIVND come from the germline V gene (reference sequence). In nucleotides, the CDR3 is TGTGCCAGTAGTATCCGAGCGGGAGCGGAGTGGGAGACCCAGTACTTC. Protein sequence: CASSIRAGAEWETQYF.

The rearrangement links TRBV5-4 to TRBJ2-1; 12 nucleotides align to TRBD2. Germline-derived CDR1 and CDR2 are SGHNT and YYREEE (reference sequence). This CDR3 region has 16 residues. Trimming at V came to 4 bases and at J to 4 bases, leaving 6 bases not matched to a gene. The CDR3 DNA follows: TGTGCCAGCAGCAACGGACTAGCGGGGAAATACAATGAGCAGTTCTTC. Translated, it gives CASSNGLAGKYNEQFF.

A single count supports this clone. The chain is built from TRBV5-3 and TRBJ1-6; D is possibly TRBD1 (6 bases). TRBV5-3 is an ORF, with its function uncertain. The CDR3 extends over 14 amino acids. With 5 bases removed from V and 7 bases from J, the gap between germline ends came to 13 bases. The CDR3 bases are TGTGCCAGAAGGAACAGGGTCTACAATTCACCCCTCCACTTT. Its translation is CARRNRVYNSPLHF.

This clone was found once. The J gene is TRBJ2-1, the V gene TRBV6-6, with 11 bases lining up with TRBD2. Losses at the gene ends were 5 bases for V and 6 bases for J; bases not matched to a gene: 12. Germline V lookup: CDR1 MNHNY, CDR2 SVGAGI (reference sequence). CDR3 length: 17 residues. The CDR3 loop is CASSPNRLAGYGNEQFF. The CDR3 bases are TGTGCCAGCAGTCCAAACCGACTAGCGGGATACGGCAATGAGCAGTTCTTC.

The chain recombines TRBV5-1 with TRBJ1-1; D is perhaps TRBD1 (6 bases). From germline, CDR1 is SGHRS and CDR2 YFSETQ. The CDR3 sequence is 14 residues long. V lost 5 bases and J lost 3, with 14 bases in between. As DNA, the CDR3 is TGCGCCAGCAGGACAGGTGAGGGGGACACTGAAGCTTTCTTT. Protein sequence: CASRTGEGDTEAFF.

This chain connects TRBV5-1 to TRBJ1-4, with a possible D match to TRBD1 (5 bases). Germline lookup yields CDR1 SGHRS and CDR2 YFSETQ. CDR3 length equals 14 residues. V was shortened by 4 bases and J by 5 bases, with 12 bases between the two germline ends. The CDR3 protein is CASSPGQPNEKLFF. The CDR3 DNA reads TGCGCCAGCAGCCCCGGACAACCCAATGAAAAACTGTTTTTT.

This clone was observed a single time. J is TRBJ2-2 and V is TRBV28; 8 positions agree with TRBD2. This CDR3 has 17 residues. Looked up from germline, CDR1 is MDHEN and CDR2 is SYDVKM. Trimming removed 5 bases from V and 7 bases from J; junction bases left unmatched: 15. CDR3 loop: CASSIHTSGVAGGELFF. The CDR3 DNA reads TGTGCCAGCAGTATCCATACTAGCGGAGTTGCGGGCGGGGAGCTGTTTTTT.

The V call is TRBV29-1, the J call TRBJ2-7, with TRBD1 matching 11 bases. The germline gives CDR1 SQVTM, CDR2 ANQGSEA. The ends lost 5 bases at V and 3 bases at J; junction bases unmatched: 6. The CDR3 sequence is 14 residues long. CDR3 sequence (DNA): TGCAGCGTTACCGGGACAGGGGGTCTCTACGAGCAGTACTTC. Its protein product is CSVTGTGGLYEQYF.

This sequence joins TRBV20-1 and TRBJ2-2, with a possible D match to TRBD2 (5 bases). The ends were cut back, 5 bases at V and 4 bases at J, with 5 bases in the middle. CDR1 is DFQATT and CDR2 is SNEGSKA in the germline V gene (reference sequence). The CDR3 extends over 11 amino acids. Written as DNA, the CDR3 is TGCAGTGCTGAGGGCACCGGGGAGCTGTTTTTT. Its protein product is CSAEGTGELFF.

This chain joins TRBV3-1 (or the pseudogene TRBV3-2) and TRBJ1-1; tentatively, D is TRBD1 (5 bases). Germline V CDR1 and CDR2: LGHDT, YNNKEL (reference sequence). CDR3 size: 12 residues. Between the trimmed V and J ends, which lost 4 bases and 3 bases, there was a span of 6 bases. Here the CDR3 reads CASSLGDTEAFF. CDR3 DNA sequence: TGTGCCAGCAGCCTAGGGGACACTGAAGCTTTCTTT.

V gene TRBV18 combines with J gene TRBJ1-4, with D perhaps TRBD1 (5 bases). Germline CDR1 KGHSH, CDR2 LQKENI. The V end was cut by 2 bases, the J end by 5 bases, with 6 bases between. The CDR3 consists of 13 residues. Written as DNA, the CDR3 is TGTGCCAGCTCACCAGACAGAAATGAAAAACTGTTTTTT. Encoded protein: CASSPDRNEKLFF.

The chain carries TRBV28 and TRBJ1-1; D is unclear. The CDR3 runs 14 residues. V was cut by 3 bases and J by 3 bases, with 11 bases left in between. The germline V gene encodes CDR1 MDHEN and CDR2 SYDVKM. The CDR3 is CASSFGAVDTEAFF. The CDR3 DNA reads as TGTGCCAGCAGTTTCGGCGCGGTGGACACTGAAGCTTTCTTT.

V usage is TRBV7-9 and J usage is TRBJ2-1; D gene uncertain. The CDR3 covers 15 residues. Trimming took 2 bases from V and 10 from J, leaving 18 bases between them. CDR1 is SEHNR, CDR2 FQNEAQ, per germline (reference sequence). CDR3 DNA: TGTGCCAGCAGCTTAACGGAACTAAACTATGGCGAGCAGTTCTTC. Translation gives CASSLTELNYGEQFF.

The chain combines TRBV7-9 with TRBJ2-1; a weak D match, TRBD2 (6 bases). CDR3 length: 17 residues. The V gene lost 1 base and the J gene lost 5 bases, with 18 bases spanning the gap. Looked up from germline, CDR1 is SEHNR and CDR2 is FQNEAQ (reference sequence). The CDR3 reads CASSLGRGGIRHNEQFF. The CDR3 region has the DNA TGTGCCAGCAGCTTAGGCCGTGGCGGGATAAGACACAATGAGCAGTTCTTC.

The CDR3 DNA reads TGTGCCAGCTCACCGCTCGGTAGGGGCAGCTACCAGGATGGCTACACCTTC. The encoded protein is CASSPLGRGSYQDGYTF. The chain couples TRBV18 to TRBJ1-2; D may be TRBD1 (5 bases). The CDR3 is made up of 17 amino acids. Trimming pared 3 bases from V and 6 bases from J, leaving 23 bases between. Germline V gene lookup returns CDR1 KGHSH and CDR2 LQKENI. Using reference TRBV18 and TRBJ1-2 for the parts outside the CDR3, the full variable domain is NAGVMQNPRHLVRRRGQEARLRCSPMKGHSHVYWYRQLPEEGLKFMVYLQKENIIDESGMPKERFSAEFPKEGPSILRIQQVVRGDSAAYFCASSPLGRGSYQDGYTFGSGTRLTVV.

J is TRBJ2-1 and V is TRBV9; 12 nucleotides line up with TRBD2. V gave up 6 bases and J gave up 7 bases; unmatched junction bases: 23. Germline-derived CDR1 and CDR2 are SGDLS and YYNGEE. CDR3 length: 20 amino acids. This CDR3 is CASTKRGGLAGSGFINEQFF. Here the CDR3 DNA reads TGTGCCAGCACTAAACGGGGAGGACTAGCGGGATCCGGTTTTATAAATGAGCAGTTCTTC.

CDR3 sequence: CASSPARDRGRLSGNTIYF. CDR3 DNA: TGTGCCAGCAGCCCCGCCCGGGACAGGGGGCGACTGTCCGGAAACACCATATATTTT. The chain carries TRBV7-9 and TRBJ1-3; 12 bases align to TRBD1. CDR3 length: 19 amino acids. Germline V gene lookup returns CDR1 SEHNR and CDR2 FQNEAQ (reference sequence). The V and J ends lost 5 bases and 4 bases, in that order; junction bases with no gene match: 15.

This chain uses TRBV18 with TRBJ2-3; D possibly corresponds to TRBD2 (5 bases). Germline V CDR1 and CDR2: KGHSH, LQKENI. With 2 bases removed from V and 5 bases from J, the gap between germline ends came to 14 bases. There are 15 residues in the CDR3. Here the CDR3 reads CASSPVTLRGDTQYF. The CDR3 DNA reads as TGTGCCAGCTCACCAGTGACTCTCCGGGGAGATACGCAGTATTTT.

The chain's CDR3 is CSVAREDPYNEQFF. CDR3 coding DNA: TGCAGCGTGGCCCGGGAAGATCCCTACAATGAGCAGTTCTTC. The chain has TRBV29-1 and TRBJ2-1; D perhaps matches TRBD2 (5 bases). In germline, CDR1 is SQVTM, CDR2 ANQGSEA. Trimming left V 6 bases short and J 2 bases short, with 14 bases between. The CDR3 is made up of 14 amino acids.

V is TRBV3-1 (or the pseudogene TRBV3-2) and J is TRBJ2-3; no firm D call. V was pared by 6 bases and J by 4 bases, with 5 bases between. The CDR3 spans 11 residues. Germline CDR1 and CDR2: LGHDT and YNNKEL (reference sequence). The CDR3 sequence: CASRASDTQYF. The CDR3 DNA is TGTGCCAGCAGGGCTTCAGATACGCAGTATTTT.

The chain is built from TRBV12-3 or TRBV12-4 and TRBJ1-6, with a tentative D call TRBD1 (6 bases). V gave up 6 bases and J gave up 8 bases, with 11 bases separating them. There are 13 residues in the CDR3. Written as DNA, the CDR3 is TGTGCCAGCAGATCTCCAGGGGATTCACCCCTCCACTTT. Translation gives CASRSPGDSPLHF.

This chain links TRBV5-4 with TRBJ2-2; weak D call: TRBD1 (6 bases). The V end was cut by 2 bases, the J end by 5 bases, with 22 bases between. CDR1 is SGHNT and CDR2 is YYREEE in the germline V gene (reference sequence). This CDR3 has 18 residues. For the CDR3, the DNA is TGTGCCAGCAGCTTCTATCTATTTGGGGGCGTGGAAACCGGGGAGCTGTTTTTT. Translated: CASSFYLFGGVETGELFF.